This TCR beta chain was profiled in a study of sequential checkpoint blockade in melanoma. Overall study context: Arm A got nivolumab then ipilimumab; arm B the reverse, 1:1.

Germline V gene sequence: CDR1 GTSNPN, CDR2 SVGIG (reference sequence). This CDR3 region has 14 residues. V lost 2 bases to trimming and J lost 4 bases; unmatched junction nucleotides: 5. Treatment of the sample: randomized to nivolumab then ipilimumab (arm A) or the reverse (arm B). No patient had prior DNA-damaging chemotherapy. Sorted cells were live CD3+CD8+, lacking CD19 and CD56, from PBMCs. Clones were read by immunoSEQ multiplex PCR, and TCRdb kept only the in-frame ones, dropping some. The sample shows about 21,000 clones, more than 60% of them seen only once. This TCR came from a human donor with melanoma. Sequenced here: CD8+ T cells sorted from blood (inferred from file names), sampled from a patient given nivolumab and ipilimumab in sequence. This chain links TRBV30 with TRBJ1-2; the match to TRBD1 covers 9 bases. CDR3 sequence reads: CAWSTGGLSYGYTF. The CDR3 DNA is TGTGCCTGGAGTACAGGGGGCCTTAGCTATGGCTACACCTTC.